Listed here are 15 T cell receptor beta chains from one sample, sequenced in a study of T-cell reconstitution after alpha-beta-depleted transplantation in children. Unique molecular identifiers were used in preparing the TCRbeta library. MiXCR was run by TCRdb on the PCR reads, yielding one entry per CDR3 protein. Seen here are tens of thousands of distinct CDR3 sequences, roughly 46% observed once, and the top ten hold roughly 98%. The source material was PBMCs, mostly from graft donor cells, sampled 360 days after TCRalphabeta/CD19-depleted stem cell transplant. These receptors were collected from a male patient between 10 and 17 years old who had a stem cell transplant for acute lymphoblastic leukemia, so the T cells may come from the graft donor.

This chain joins TRBV7-7 and TRBJ2-2, with D possibly being TRBD1 (5 bases). CDR1 is SSHAT and CDR2 is FNYEAQ in the germline V gene (reference sequence). The germline V and J ends were trimmed by 5 bases and 4 bases, with 17 bases remaining between them. The CDR3 runs 16 residues. CDR3 sequence: CASSPEAGHRTGELFF. The CDR3 DNA sequence: TGTGCCAGCAGCCCAGAGGCAGGACACCGCACCGGGGAGCTGTTTTTT.

This chain uses TRBV5-1 with TRBJ2-7; D perhaps matches TRBD1 (5 bases). Per germline, CDR1 SGHRS and CDR2 YFSETQ. Trimming removed 2 bases from V and 7 bases from J, with 10 bases in between. This CDR3 has 12 amino acids. For the CDR3, the DNA is TGCGCCAGCAGCTTTTCAGGGCAGGAGCAGTACTTC. It encodes CASSFSGQEQYF.

The V gene is TRBV7-9, the J gene TRBJ2-3, with unresolved D. Germline-derived CDR1 and CDR2 are SEHNR and FQNEAQ (reference sequence). CDR3 size: 12 residues. Trimming shortened V by 5 bases and J by 5 bases, and 8 bases separated the two germline ends. CDR3: CASSQAIDTQYF. CDR3 DNA: TGTGCCAGCAGCCAGGCGATAGATACGCAGTATTTT.

The rearrangement links TRBV2 to TRBJ2-1; D call uncertain. V gave up 1 base and J gave up 7 bases, with 11 bases separating them. Germline-derived CDR1 and CDR2 are SNHLY and FYNNEI. CDR3 length equals 14 residues. The CDR3, as DNA: TGTGCCAGCAGTGAAGACAGAACGACGAATGAGCAGTTCTTC. Amino acid sequence: CASSEDRTTNEQFF. The full variable domain, completed using reference TRBV2 and TRBJ2-1, is EPEVTQTPSHQVTQMGQEVILRCVPISNHLYFYWYRQILGQKVEFLVSFYNNEISEKSEIFDDQFSVERPDGSNFTLKIRSTKLEDSAMYFCASSEDRTTNEQFFGPGTRLTVL.

This clonotype was counted a few times. The V gene is TRBV10-2, the J gene TRBJ2-7, with D possibly called TRBD1 or TRBD2 (7 bases each). The CDR3 has 15 residues. With 6 bases removed from V and 6 bases from J, the gap between germline ends came to 21 bases. Germline assignment: CDR1 WSHSY and CDR2 SAAADI. The CDR3 coding sequence is TGCGCCAGCAGCCCCGACAGGGAGGGTAGCTTCGAGCAGTACTTC. It specifies CASSPDREGSFEQYF.

This clonotype was seen a handful of times. The chain has TRBV6-5 and TRBJ2-1; the D is unclear. The CDR3 length is 18 residues. Germline loops: CDR1 MNHEY, CDR2 SVGAGI. V lost 4 bases and J 1 base, leaving 20 bases between the germline ends. The CDR3 nucleotides read TGTGCCAGCAGTTTCCAAACGGGCCTGCCCTCTTCCTACAATGAGCAGTTCTTC. It yields the protein CASSFQTGLPSSYNEQFF.

The J gene is TRBJ1-1, the V gene TRBV20-1, with D perhaps TRBD1 (5 bases). The CDR3 sequence is 15 residues long. Germline lookup yields CDR1 DFQATT and CDR2 SNEGSKA (reference sequence). V dropped 6 bases and J dropped 0 bases, with 17 bases sitting between them. The CDR3 loop reads CSAPPPRALNTEAFF. The CDR3 DNA reads as TGCAGTGCCCCCCCTCCCAGGGCTCTGAACACTGAAGCTTTCTTT.

The V gene is TRBV5-1, the J gene TRBJ2-7; TRBD1 aligns across 7 bases. Trimming removed 2 bases from V and 3 bases from J; junction bases left unmatched: 8. The germline V gene encodes CDR1 SGHRS and CDR2 YFSETQ. This CDR3 has 15 amino acids. CDR3 region: CASSFYRGPFYEQYF. The CDR3 nucleotides are TGCGCCAGCAGCTTCTACAGGGGCCCCTTCTACGAGCAGTACTTC.

The chain combines TRBV10-3 with TRBJ1-2; tentatively, D is TRBD1 (5 bases). This CDR3 is 14 amino acids long. Trimming took off 3 bases at V and 7 bases at J, with 15 bases between the two ends. Germline V gene data show CDR1 as ENHRY and CDR2 as SYGVKD. This CDR3 reads CAISEGPGTFGYTF. The CDR3 DNA follows: TGTGCCATCAGTGAAGGGCCAGGGACGTTTGGCTACACCTTC.

This rearrangement joins TRBV7-9 to TRBJ2-7; D is possibly TRBD2 (5 bases). V lost 3 bases and J 4 bases, leaving 10 bases between the germline ends. Germline CDR1 and CDR2: SEHNR and FQNEAQ (reference sequence). The CDR3 contains 13 residues. The CDR3 DNA reads as TGTGCCAGCAGCTTCCAGGACTTGTACGAGCAGTACTTC. It specifies CASSFQDLYEQYF.

The chain carries TRBV20-1 and TRBJ2-7; tentative D call: TRBD1 (6 bases). V was pared by 1 base and J by 4 bases, with 14 bases between. The CDR3 is 14 amino acids. Germline V lookup: CDR1 DFQATT, CDR2 SNEGSKA (reference sequence). The CDR3 bases are TGCAGTGCTAGAGCCGGGACAATGGGTTACGAGCAGTACTTC. Protein sequence: CSARAGTMGYEQYF.

The sample holds a few counts of this clonotype. The rearrangement links TRBV29-1 to TRBJ2-1; D gene ambiguous. The V and J ends lost 5 bases and 3 bases respectively, with 11 bases between them. Germline assignment: CDR1 SQVTM and CDR2 ANQGSEA. The length of the CDR3 is 13 residues. CDR3 nucleotide sequence: TGCAGCGTTAGCGCCCCTATCTACAATGAGCAGTTCTTC. Protein: CSVSAPIYNEQFF.

In DNA form, the CDR3 reads TGTGCCAGCGGACAGGACTTGAACACTGAAGCTTTCTTT. Its protein product is CASGQDLNTEAFF. The J gene is TRBJ1-1, the V gene TRBV2; TRBD1 aligns across 7 bases. CDR3 size: 13 residues. Germline-derived CDR1 and CDR2 are SNHLY and FYNNEI. After removal of 8 bases from V and 0 bases from J, the junction contained 3 bases not matched to a gene. Complete variable domain (other parts from reference TRBV2 and TRBJ1-1): EPEVTQTPSHQVTQMGQEVILRCVPISNHLYFYWYRQILGQKVEFLVSFYNNEISEKSEIFDDQFSVERPDGSNFTLKIRSTKLEDSAMYFCASGQDLNTEAFFGQGTRLTVV.

This clonotype was observed a handful of times. The V gene is TRBV7-3, the J gene TRBJ2-3; 7 bases fit TRBD1. The CDR3 loop spans 19 amino acids. The trim removed 1 base at V and 0 bases at J, leaving 13 bases unmatched. Germline lookup yields CDR1 SGHTA and CDR2 FQGTGA. CDR3 DNA: TGTGCCAGCAGCTTAAAGGCAAGGGGGCTGCAGCCTAGCACAGATACGCAGTATTTT. This codes for CASSLKARGLQPSTDTQYF. Full variable domain (rest looked up from reference TRBV7-3 and TRBJ2-3): GAGVSQTPSNKVTEKGKYVELRCDPISGHTALYWYRQSLGQGPEFLIYFQGTGAADDSGLPNDRFFAVRPEGSVSTLKIQRTERGDSAVYLCASSLKARGLQPSTDTQYFGPGTRLTVL.

This rearrangement joins TRBV6-2 or TRBV6-3 to TRBJ1-3, with D possibly TRBD1 on 5 matching bases. Per the germline V gene, CDR1 is MNHEY and CDR2 is SVGEGT. The CDR3 is 16 residues long. Trimming removed 5 bases at V and 6 bases at J, with 20 bases between. The chain's CDR3 is CASSLPGRTPQNTIYF. CDR3 bases: TGTGCCAGCAGTCTCCCGGGGCGGACGCCGCAAAACACCATATATTTT.